Following are 22 T cell receptor beta chains from one sample sequenced in a study of T cells in Graves' hyperthyroidism and ophthalmopathy. Amplified TCR beta CDR3 regions came from RNA transcripts. A first-round RT-PCR of the TCR CDR3 used the HTBI primer set. TCRdb recomputed calls from the multiplex PCR reads with MiXCR, one row per CDR3 protein. The repertoire consists of a few hundred thousand distinct CDR3 sequences, with approximately 14% occurring once and the leading ten covering approximately 7%. The specimen was blood. The receptors here all came from a woman in her thirties with Graves' hyperthyroidism.

This clonotype was found a few times. V is TRBV4-1 and J is TRBJ1-4; D is undetermined. The CDR3 runs to 13 residues. Germline V gene lookup returns CDR1 MGHRA and CDR2 YSYEKL. The V end lost 3 bases, the J end lost 7 bases, and 9 bases lay between the germline ends. CDR3 nucleotides: TGCGCCAGCAGCCAGCGGGCTCCTGAAAAACTGTTTTTT. Translated: CASSQRAPEKLFF.

The chain couples TRBV10-3 to TRBJ2-1, with 10 bases that match TRBD2. The CDR3 length is 16 residues. Looked up from germline, CDR1 is ENHRY and CDR2 is SYGVKD. With V trimmed by 7 bases and J by 1 base, 7 bases remained unmatched. Here the CDR3 reads CAITASGSFSYNEQFF. In DNA, the CDR3 is TGTGCCATCACGGCTAGCGGGAGTTTTTCCTACAATGAGCAGTTCTTC.

This clonotype has only a few counts. This chain joins TRBV6-2 or TRBV6-3 and TRBJ2-5; 12 positions agree with TRBD1. After removal of 1 base from V and 5 bases from J, the junction contained 5 bases not matched to a gene. The CDR3 is made up of 16 amino acids. Looked up from germline, CDR1 is MNHEY and CDR2 is SVGEGT. CDR3 nucleotides: TGTGCCAGCAGTTACTTCCGGGACAGGGGGCTGGAGACCCAGTACTTC. This sequence encodes CASSYFRDRGLETQYF.

This clonotype was picked up one time. A much bigger clone sits one base away, suggesting this may be a read error. The chain carries TRBV10-3 and TRBJ2-2, with 10 bases aligning to TRBD1. Germline V CDR1 and CDR2: ENHRY, SYGVKD. This CDR3 region has 17 residues. The CDR3 DNA sequence: TGTGCCACCAGTGAGCCTGGGACAGGGGCTGACACCGGGGAGCTGTTTTTT. It yields the protein CATSEPGTGADTGELFF.

The chain recombines TRBV14 with TRBJ1-4, with D tentatively TRBD1 (6 bases). CDR3 length equals 17 residues. Trimming removed 0 bases from V and 7 bases from J, with 18 bases in between. CDR1 and CDR2 (germline): SGHDN, FVKESK. The chain's CDR3 is CASSQDPGGRVIEKLFF. As DNA, the CDR3 is TGTGCCAGCAGCCAAGATCCCGGGGGGCGCGTTATTGAAAAACTGTTTTTT. Using reference TRBV14 and TRBJ1-4 for the parts outside the CDR3, the full variable domain is EAGVTQFPSHSVIEKGQTVTLRCDPISGHDNLYWYRRVMGKEIKFLLHFVKESKQDESGMPNNRFLAERTGGTYSTLKVQPAELEDSGVYFCASSQDPGGRVIEKLFFGSGTQLSVL.

The table lists this clonotype with many counts. The J gene is TRBJ2-7, the V gene TRBV5-6, with a weak D call TRBD1 (5 bases). The CDR3 loop spans 15 amino acids. Per germline, CDR1 SGHDT and CDR2 YYEEEE. V was cut by 0 bases and J by 3 bases, with 13 bases left in between. CDR3 bases: TGTGCCAGCAGCTTGGCAGGGTACAGAGGCTACGAGCAGTACTTC. It encodes CASSLAGYRGYEQYF.

In this sample, this clonotype turned up many times. The chain links TRBV28 to TRBJ2-7; D is undetermined. Per germline, CDR1 MDHEN and CDR2 SYDVKM. The CDR3 consists of 12 residues. Trimming took off 8 bases at V and 3 bases at J, with 11 bases between the two ends. The CDR3 sequence is CASHGRFYEQYF. Written as DNA, the CDR3 is TGTGCCAGCCACGGCAGGTTCTACGAGCAGTACTTC.

The chain uses TRBV7-6 and TRBJ2-7; tentatively, D is TRBD1 (5 bases). V lost 5 bases, J lost 0 bases, and 14 bases lay in between. CDR3 length equals 15 residues. Looked up from germline, CDR1 is SGHVS and CDR2 is FNYEAQ. The CDR3 DNA follows: TGTGCCAGCAGCCCAGGGTCCCCATACTCCTACGAGCAGTACTTC. As protein: CASSPGSPYSYEQYF.

This clonotype was picked up a small number of times. The chain is built from TRBV20-1 and TRBJ2-3, with 13 bases matching TRBD2. This CDR3 has 16 amino acids. The ends lost 3 bases at V and 2 bases at J; junction bases unmatched: 5. Germline values: CDR1 DFQATT, CDR2 SNEGSKA (reference sequence). CDR3 in DNA: TGCAGTGCTAGGGGACTAGCGGGATATCCCACAGATACGCAGTATTTT. Amino acids: CSARGLAGYPTDTQYF.

J is TRBJ1-6 and V is TRBV6-1, with a possible D match to TRBD1 (5 bases). The germline V gene encodes CDR1 MNHNS and CDR2 SASEGT. The length of the CDR3 is 12 residues. The V and J ends lost 7 bases and 7 bases respectively, with 8 bases between them. The CDR3 region has the DNA TGTGCCAGCACAAGACAGAATTCACCCCTCCACTTT. Its translation is CASTRQNSPLHF.

A note on this clonotype: A read error is possible here, since a much larger clone lies one base away. The CDR3 DNA is TGTGCCAGCAGTAGATCCGGGACAGGGAGCCCCTACGAGCAGTACTTC. This gives the protein CASSRSGTGSPYEQYF. The rearrangement joins TRBV27 to TRBJ2-7; 9 bases map to TRBD1. In germline, CDR1 is MNHEY, CDR2 SMNVEV (reference sequence). Unmatched junction bases numbered 10, after V lost 5 bases and J lost 2 bases. The CDR3 consists of 16 residues.

In this sample, this clonotype turned up many times. The rearrangement joins TRBV28 to TRBJ2-1; TRBD2 aligns across 11 bases. The CDR3 is made up of 15 amino acids. V lost 6 bases, J lost 5 bases, and 6 bases stayed unmatched. Germline CDR1 is MDHEN and CDR2 is SYDVKM. This CDR3 is CASSHVGLADNEQFF. CDR3 in DNA: TGTGCCAGCAGCCACGTGGGACTAGCGGACAATGAGCAGTTCTTC. Together with reference TRBV28 and TRBJ2-1, the CDR3 gives the full variable domain: DVKVTQSSRYLVKRTGEKVFLECVQDMDHENMFWYRQDPGLGLRLIYFSYDVKMKEKGDIPEGYSVSREKKERFSLILESASTNQTSMYLCASSHVGLADNEQFFGPGTRLTVL.

In this sample, this clonotype turned up once. V usage is TRBV10-3 and J usage is TRBJ2-1, with TRBD2 matching over 7 bases. The germline gives CDR1 ENHRY, CDR2 SYGVKD. This CDR3 is 13 amino acids long. Trimming took 10 bases from V and 5 from J; bases not matched to a gene: 8. The DNA of the CDR3 is TGTGCCACCGGGCCTCTAGCGGACAATGAGCAGTTCTTC. The encoded protein is CATGPLADNEQFF.

The chain employs TRBV7-9 and TRBJ1-2; D perhaps matches TRBD1 (5 bases). V lost 3 bases to trimming and J lost 7 bases, with 18 bases between them. Germline CDR1 reads SEHNR; CDR2 reads FQNEAQ (reference sequence). The CDR3 spans 15 residues. The CDR3, as DNA: TGTGCCAGCAGCTTGGGCGCTCAGGGAGTGCTTGGCTACACCTTC. Encoded protein: CASSLGAQGVLGYTF.

This clonotype was seen once. One junction end disagrees with the germline gene, perhaps due to a read error. The chain joins TRBV7-2 to TRBJ2-1; TRBD1 aligns across 7 bases. Germline V lookup: CDR1 SGHTA, CDR2 FQGNSA. The CDR3 covers 14 residues. CDR3 amino acids: CASSPRTGRHEQSF. In DNA form, the CDR3 reads TGTGCCAGTAGTCCTCGGACAGGAAGGCATGAGCAGTCCTTC.

This clonotype came up many times. This sequence joins TRBV6-1 and TRBJ1-5; 7 positions match TRBD1. V lost 3 bases to trimming and J lost 6 bases; unmatched junction nucleotides: 2. The CDR3 totals 13 residues. The germline gives CDR1 MNHNS, CDR2 SASEGT. CDR3 DNA sequence: TGTGCCAGCAGTGACTACAGGGGTCAGCCCCAGCATTTT. Amino acid sequence: CASSDYRGQPQHF.

The chain links TRBV6-1 to TRBJ1-5; D ambiguous. The CDR3 has 16 amino acids. Trimming cost V 6 bases and J 0 bases, with 15 bases left between them. Germline CDR1 reads MNHNS; CDR2 reads SASEGT. In DNA, the CDR3 is TGTGCCAGCAGGGCATATAGGGATAATAGCAATCAGCCCCAGCATTTT. Translation: CASRAYRDNSNQPQHF.

The V call is TRBV18, the J call TRBJ1-1, with 7 bases aligning to TRBD1. The CDR3 runs to 16 residues. Unmatched junction bases numbered 11, after V lost 2 bases and J lost 5 bases. Germline V gene data show CDR1 as KGHSH and CDR2 as LQKENI. The CDR3: CASSPKNTGAGTEAFF. The CDR3 nucleotides are TGTGCCAGCTCACCAAAAAATACAGGGGCGGGGACTGAAGCTTTCTTT.

Many counts were recorded for this clonotype. The V call is TRBV20-1, the J call TRBJ2-3, with D tentatively TRBD2 (5 bases). Germline V gene data show CDR1 as DFQATT and CDR2 as SNEGSKA (reference sequence). The V gene lost 7 bases and the J gene lost 4 bases, with 18 bases spanning the gap. This CDR3 spans 14 amino acids. In DNA, the CDR3 is TGCAGTGTTCAGATAGTGGGAGACGCAGATACGCAGTATTTT. This translates into CSVQIVGDADTQYF.

The sample holds many counts of this clonotype. CDR3 sequence reads: CASSLSGAGNQPQHF. CDR3 sequence (DNA): TGTGCCAGCAGCTTATCAGGGGCTGGCAATCAGCCCCAGCATTTT. The chain is built from TRBV11-2 and TRBJ1-5; possible D gene TRBD1, 6 bases. CDR3 length: 15 amino acids. CDR1 is SGHAT, CDR2 FQNNGV, per germline. The ends were cut back, 2 bases at V and 2 bases at J, with 10 bases in the middle.

This clonotype was seen a handful of times. J is TRBJ2-3 and V is TRBV4-2, with TRBD2 matching over 12 bases. The CDR3 covers 19 residues. V lost 5 bases, J lost 0 bases, and 12 bases stayed unmatched. In germline, CDR1 is LGHNA, CDR2 YNFKEQ. The CDR3 coding sequence is TGTGCCAGCAGCATCAACGCAGGACTAGCGGGAATAAGCACAGATACGCAGTATTTT. It codes for CASSINAGLAGISTDTQYF.

The rearrangement uses TRBV7-2 and TRBJ2-3; D might be TRBD2 (6 bases). CDR1 and CDR2 (germline): SGHTA, FQGNSA. The V end lost 6 bases, the J end lost 5 bases, and 18 bases lay between the germline ends. The CDR3 covers 15 residues. In nucleotides, the CDR3 is TGTGCCAGCAGTTCTTACGGGAGAGGAGTAGATACGCAGTATTTT. It is translated as CASSSYGRGVDTQYF.